Below are 17 T cell receptor beta chains sequenced from a single sample in a study of Graves' ophthalmopathy and Graves' hyperthyroidism. Amplification from RNA transcripts yielded the TCR beta CDR3 regions. Second-round multiplex PCR followed a first-round RT-PCR using HTBI primers. TCRdb passed the multiplex PCR reads through MiXCR, listing each CDR3 protein once. The table shows more than 1,000,000 distinct CDR3 sequences, with roughly 35% occurring only once. Sequencing was done on a sample of peripheral blood or thyroid tissue (not recorded which). The receptors come from an adult man with Graves' hyperthyroidism.

This chain connects TRBV5-1 to TRBJ2-2; D call uncertain. V gave up 4 bases and J gave up 0 bases, with 16 bases separating them. Germline V gene data show CDR1 as SGHRS and CDR2 as YFSETQ. This CDR3 has 17 amino acids. As DNA, the CDR3 is TGCGCCAGCAGCCCGTCCCAGCACACCTCGAACACCGGGGAGCTGTTTTTT. Protein sequence: CASSPSQHTSNTGELFF.

The rearrangement links TRBV18 to TRBJ2-5; the D call may be TRBD1 or TRBD2 (5 bases each). Trimming cost V 0 bases and J 7 bases, with 12 bases left between them. The CDR3 runs to 14 residues. In germline, CDR1 is KGHSH, CDR2 LQKENI. The CDR3 spells CASSPPGERRTQYF. Written as DNA, the CDR3 is TGTGCCAGCTCACCACCGGGGGAGCGACGGACCCAGTACTTC. The complete variable domain, with remaining parts taken from reference TRBV18 and TRBJ2-5, reads NAGVMQNPRHLVRRRGQEARLRCSPMKGHSHVYWYRQLPEEGLKFMVYLQKENIIDESGMPKERFSAEFPKEGPSILRIQQVVRGDSAAYFCASSPPGERRTQYFGPGTRLLVL.

The V gene is TRBV7-2, the J gene TRBJ1-1; 8 bases line up with TRBD1. The CDR3 sequence is 15 residues long. The V gene end was trimmed by 5 bases and the J gene end by 5 bases; junction bases not matched to a gene: 10. Germline CDR1 and CDR2: SGHTA and FQGNSA. CDR3 sequence: CASSQMGQGATEAFF. Here the CDR3 DNA reads TGTGCCAGCAGCCAAATGGGGCAGGGGGCTACTGAAGCTTTCTTT.

This clonotype was recorded at least ten times. J is TRBJ1-1 and V is TRBV19, with D perhaps TRBD1 (6 bases). Trimming cost V 7 bases and J 1 base, with 19 bases left between them. Germline V gene lookup returns CDR1 LNHDA and CDR2 SQIVND (reference sequence). The CDR3 is 16 amino acids. The DNA for the CDR3 is TGTGCCAGTACTATCAGGTGGGCAGGGGAGAACACTGAAGCTTTCTTT. This codes for CASTIRWAGENTEAFF.

The sample holds many counts of this clonotype. V gene TRBV20-1 combines with J gene TRBJ2-7; D not resolved. The germline gives CDR1 DFQATT, CDR2 SNEGSKA (reference sequence). CDR3 length: 14 residues. V shed 0 bases and J shed 6 bases, with 15 bases lying between them. The CDR3 nucleotides read TGCAGTGCTAGAGACGTAGGACGGGTTTCCGAGCAGTACTTC. It codes for CSARDVGRVSEQYF.

The V and J genes are TRBV6-6 and TRBJ1-3, with 7 nucleotides matching TRBD1. V trimming: 6 bases; J trimming: 4 bases; junction bases outside the gene matches: 6. CDR1 is MNHNY, CDR2 SVGAGI, per germline (reference sequence). This CDR3 is 14 amino acids long. CDR3 coding DNA: TGTGCCAGCAGCAGGGACAGTGAGGGAAACACCATATATTTT. It codes for CASSRDSEGNTIYF.

This chain links TRBV5-1 with TRBJ1-1; D may be TRBD1 (6 bases). The CDR3 has 14 residues. The germline CDR1 and CDR2 sequences are SGHRS and YFSETQ. V gave up 5 bases and J gave up 6 bases, with 17 bases separating them. The chain's CDR3 is CASRPTGRTPEAFF. CDR3 nucleotide sequence: TGCGCCAGCAGACCCACAGGGCGGACACCTGAAGCTTTCTTT.

The chain has TRBV4-1 and TRBJ2-7; D perhaps matches TRBD1 (6 bases). The CDR3 spans 16 residues. V shed 0 bases and J shed 0 bases, with 12 bases lying between them. The germline CDR1 and CDR2 sequences are MGHRA and YSYEKL. The CDR3 sequence: CASSQDLAQGSYEQYF. DNA for the CDR3: TGCGCCAGCAGCCAAGATCTTGCACAGGGCTCCTACGAGCAGTACTTC.

The chain employs TRBV6-6 and TRBJ1-1; weak D call: TRBD1 (5 bases). CDR3 length equals 12 residues. The germline V and J ends were trimmed by 6 bases and 11 bases, with 16 bases remaining between them. Germline CDR1 and CDR2: MNHNY and SVGAGI (reference sequence). CDR3 loop: CASRGSGLRAFF. The CDR3 nucleotides read TGTGCCAGCAGGGGATCGGGACTTCGGGCTTTCTTT.

This clonotype was seen repeatedly, ten times or more. The chain uses TRBV7-8 and TRBJ2-7; 9 bases agree with TRBD2. Germline CDR1 is SGHVS and CDR2 is FQNEAQ. Trimming cost V 5 bases and J 6 bases; bases outside gene matches: 8. This CDR3 is 14 amino acids long. CDR3 nucleotides: TGTGCCAGCAGCCTCGTAGCGGGAGTCGGCGAGCAGTACTTC. Translating gives CASSLVAGVGEQYF. The full variable domain, its missing parts supplied by reference TRBV7-8 and TRBJ2-7, is GAGVSQSPRYKVAKRGQDVALRCDPISGHVSLFWYQQALGQGPEFLTYFQNEAQLDKSGLPSDRFFAERPEGSVSTLKIQRTQQEDSAVYLCASSLVAGVGEQYFGPGTRLTVT.

This clonotype was recorded at least ten times. The gene calls are TRBV20-1 and TRBJ1-2; D remains unclear. This CDR3 has 13 amino acids. The germline V and J ends were trimmed by 0 bases and 2 bases, with 7 bases remaining between them. Germline V gene lookup returns CDR1 DFQATT and CDR2 SNEGSKA (reference sequence). CDR3 residues: CSARDIENYGYTF. The CDR3 bases are TGCAGTGCTAGAGATATAGAGAACTATGGCTACACCTTC.

As to this clonotype: This clone may be a read error of a much larger clone one base away. The chain employs TRBV12-3 or TRBV12-4 and TRBJ1-1, with 7 bases lining up with TRBD1. The length of the CDR3 is 14 residues. V trimming: 11 bases; J trimming: 0 bases; junction bases outside the gene matches: 9. The chain's CDR3 is CAGTQQGVNTEAFF. CDR3 nucleotides: TGTGCCGGCACCCAGCAGGGGGTGAACACTGAAGCTTTCTTT.

The V and J genes are TRBV7-8 and TRBJ2-5; 9 positions agree with TRBD2. The length of the CDR3 is 17 residues. CDR1 SGHVS and CDR2 FQNEAQ come from the germline V gene. The V segment lost 6 bases and the J segment 3 bases; nucleotides outside the gene matches: 14. CDR3 nucleotide sequence: TGTGCCAGCAGGGCCGCCAGGGGAGCGGGAGGTGAAGAGACCCAGTACTTC. Translation: CASRAARGAGGEETQYF.

This clonotype came up a few times. The chain employs TRBV4-2 and TRBJ2-7; 7 nucleotides match TRBD2. The CDR3 is 17 amino acids. Germline CDR1 and CDR2: LGHNA and YNFKEQ. Trimming took 0 bases from V and 1 from J; bases not matched to a gene: 9. The CDR3 nucleotides are TGTGCCAGCAGCCAAGATGAGGGCGGGAGCGTTTCCTACGAGCAGTACTTC. Translation: CASSQDEGGSVSYEQYF.

This chain uses TRBV20-1 with TRBJ2-7; D remains ambiguous. The CDR3 runs 14 residues. Germline CDR1 is DFQATT and CDR2 is SNEGSKA (reference sequence). Trimming stripped 2 bases from V and 2 bases from J, with 13 bases between. The CDR3 here is CSARITTETYEQYF. In DNA, the CDR3 is TGCAGTGCTAGAATAACGACTGAAACCTACGAGCAGTACTTC.

The CDR3 spells CASDGTGGLNTEAFF. The CDR3 DNA reads as TGTGCCAGTGACGGGACAGGAGGATTGAACACTGAAGCTTTCTTT. The V gene is TRBV2, the J gene TRBJ1-1; 8 nucleotides line up with TRBD1. Germline trimming cut 9 bases from V and 0 bases from J; bases unmatched to any gene: 9. The CDR3 length is 15 residues. Germline assignment: CDR1 SNHLY and CDR2 FYNNEI.

This clonotype was seen a handful of times. The chain recombines TRBV28 with TRBJ1-5; D uncertain. This CDR3 has 14 residues. Germline assignment: CDR1 MDHEN and CDR2 SYDVKM. V lost 8 bases, J lost 1 base, and 12 bases lay in between. This CDR3 is CASGLDISNQPQHF. The CDR3 DNA is TGTGCCAGCGGTCTTGATATCAGCAATCAGCCCCAGCATTTT.